Each of the 4 T cell receptor beta chains below was sequenced from the same sample in a study of blood T cells in healthy people across ages. A J-beta primer mix and a sample-barcoded 5' primer were used in a second PCR of roughly 7 to 12 cycles. A single record per CDR3 protein comes from TCRdb applying MiXCR to the 5' RACE reads. The sample shows more than 650,000 distinct CDR3 sequences, around a quarter of them seen only once. This sample was also put to use in a study of T cells of mothers and their children.

What was sequenced was blood. The receptors derive from a boy between 10 and 17 years old in good health.

The V call is TRBV11-2, the J call TRBJ1-2, with D hard to call. CDR1 is SGHAT and CDR2 is FQNNGV in the germline V gene. CDR3 length equals 15 residues. V was clipped by 7 bases and J by 8 bases, with 23 bases between them. CDR3 sequence (DNA): TGTGCCAGCACCTCGTGGGGTGAAAGGCTTGACGGCTACACCTTC. This encodes CASTSWGERLDGYTF. Combining the CDR3 with reference TRBV11-2 and TRBJ1-2 gives the whole variable domain EAGVAQSPRYKIIEKRQSVAFWCNPISGHATLYWYQQILGQGPKLLIQFQNNGVVDDSQLPKDRFSAERLKGVDSTLKIQPAKLEDSAVYLCASTSWGERLDGYTFGSGTRLTVV.

This clonotype was counted between two and nine times. The chain recombines TRBV20-1 with TRBJ1-1, with D unresolved. Looked up from germline, CDR1 is DFQATT and CDR2 is SNEGSKA (reference sequence). Trimming cost V 0 bases and J 1 base, with 12 bases left between them. The CDR3 runs 15 residues. The DNA for the CDR3 is TGCAGTGCTAGAGAGGGTTATGTGAGGAACACTGAAGCTTTCTTT. Protein sequence: CSAREGYVRNTEAFF.

The chain has TRBV5-1 and TRBJ1-1, with 8 bases aligning to TRBD1. The V and J ends lost 4 bases and 1 base, in that order; junction bases with no gene match: 9. In germline, CDR1 is SGHRS, CDR2 YFSETQ. The CDR3 extends over 16 amino acids. Here the CDR3 reads CASSLDRGEGNTEAFF. The DNA for the CDR3 is TGCGCCAGCAGCCTCGACAGGGGTGAGGGGAACACTGAAGCTTTCTTT. The whole variable domain, remainder taken from reference TRBV5-1 and TRBJ1-1, is KAGVTQTPRYLIKTRGQQVTLSCSPISGHRSVSWYQQTPGQGLQFLFEYFSETQRNKGNFPGRFSGRQFSNSRSEMNVSTLELGDSALYLCASSLDRGEGNTEAFFGQGTRLTVV.

The chain is built from TRBV5-1 and TRBJ2-3, with 7 positions matching TRBD2. V gave up 3 bases and J gave up 4 bases; unmatched junction bases: 5. The CDR3 spans 14 residues. Germline CDR1 SGHRS, CDR2 YFSETQ. The CDR3 reads CASSSGLGSDTQYF. The CDR3 region has the DNA TGCGCCAGCAGCTCAGGACTAGGTTCAGATACGCAGTATTTT.